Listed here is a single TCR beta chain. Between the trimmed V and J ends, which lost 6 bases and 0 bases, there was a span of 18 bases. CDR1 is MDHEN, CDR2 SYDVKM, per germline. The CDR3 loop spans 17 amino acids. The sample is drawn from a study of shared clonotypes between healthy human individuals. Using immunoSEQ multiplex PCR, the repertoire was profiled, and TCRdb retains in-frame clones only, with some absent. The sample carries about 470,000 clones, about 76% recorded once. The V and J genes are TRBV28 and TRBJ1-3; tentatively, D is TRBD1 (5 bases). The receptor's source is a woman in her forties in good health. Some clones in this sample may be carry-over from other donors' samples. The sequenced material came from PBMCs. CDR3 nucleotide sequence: TGTGCCAGCAGCTTTACCCTCGGGGACCTCTCTGGAAACACCATATATTTT. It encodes CASSFTLGDLSGNTIYF.